This TCR beta chain was captured by sequencing in a study of long-term antiretroviral therapy in people with HIV. At survey level, the immunoSEQ assay was run in its v3.0 version. Measured with immunoSEQ multiplex PCR; TCRdb has only the in-frame clones, and not every one. Among tens of thousands of clones, approximately 83% were seen once, and the ten largest hold less than 5%. General study findings and limits: HIV repertoires spanned tighter CDR3 length ranges than controls did.

On this clone itself: The antigen remains unidentified.

There are 14 residues in the CDR3. Germline trimming cut 0 bases from V and 13 bases from J; bases unmatched to any gene: 5. Germline V gene sequence: CDR1 SGHDT, CDR2 YYEEEE. Material: unsorted PBMCs, obtained 0.8 years before starting antiretroviral therapy. The chain is built from TRBV5-6 and TRBJ1-6; 9 bases are shared with TRBD1. The sequence came from a young man with HIV. The CDR3 sequence is CASSLGTGELPLHF. CDR3 coding DNA: TGTGCCAGCAGCTTGGGGACAGGGGAATTGCCCCTCCACTTT. Full variable domain (rest looked up from reference TRBV5-6 and TRBJ1-6): DAGVTQSPTHLIKTRGQQVTLRCSPKSGHDTVSWYQQALGQGPQFIFQYYEEEERQRGNFPDRFSGHQFPNYSSELNVNALLLGDSALYLCASSLGTGELPLHFGNGTRLTVT.